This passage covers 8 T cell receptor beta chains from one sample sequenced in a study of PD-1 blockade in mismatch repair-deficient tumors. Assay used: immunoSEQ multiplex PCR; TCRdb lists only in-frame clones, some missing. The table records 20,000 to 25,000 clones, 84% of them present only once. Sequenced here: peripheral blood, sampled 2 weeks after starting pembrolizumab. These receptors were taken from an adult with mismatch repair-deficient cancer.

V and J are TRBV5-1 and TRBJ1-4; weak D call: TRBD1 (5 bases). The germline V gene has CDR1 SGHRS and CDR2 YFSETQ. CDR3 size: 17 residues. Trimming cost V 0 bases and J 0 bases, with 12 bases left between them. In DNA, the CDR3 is TGCGCCAGCAGCTTGGCACCGGGGGGGGCAACTAATGAAAAACTGTTTTTT. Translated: CASSLAPGGATNEKLFF.

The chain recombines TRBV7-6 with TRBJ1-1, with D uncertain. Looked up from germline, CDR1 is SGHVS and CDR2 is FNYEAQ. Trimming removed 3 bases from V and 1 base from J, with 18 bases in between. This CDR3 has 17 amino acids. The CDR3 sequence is CASSFSLNPDRNTEAFF. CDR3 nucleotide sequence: TGTGCCAGCAGCTTTTCCTTAAACCCCGATAGGAACACTGAAGCTTTCTTT.

In nucleotides, the CDR3 is TGTGCCAGCAGTTTCCTGGGACAGGGGGTCACCGGGGAGCTGTTTTTT. Amino acids: CASSFLGQGVTGELFF. The chain carries TRBV7-6 and TRBJ2-2, with TRBD1 matching 11 bases. V was clipped by 6 bases and J by 4 bases; unmatched bases: 7. The CDR3 totals 16 residues. Germline V gene data show CDR1 as SGHVS and CDR2 as FNYEAQ. Complete variable domain (other parts from reference TRBV7-6 and TRBJ2-2): GAGVSQSPRYKVTKRGQDVALRCDPISGHVSLYWYRQALGQGPEFLTYFNYEAQQDKSGLPNDRFSAERPEGSISTLTIQRTEQRDSAMYRCASSFLGQGVTGELFFGEGSRLTVL.

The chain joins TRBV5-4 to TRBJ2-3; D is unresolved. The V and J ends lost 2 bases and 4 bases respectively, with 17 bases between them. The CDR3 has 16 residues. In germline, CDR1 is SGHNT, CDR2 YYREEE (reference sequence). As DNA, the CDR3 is TGTGCCAGCAGCTTCAACCGCGGCACTGGGGCAGATACGCAGTATTTT. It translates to CASSFNRGTGADTQYF.

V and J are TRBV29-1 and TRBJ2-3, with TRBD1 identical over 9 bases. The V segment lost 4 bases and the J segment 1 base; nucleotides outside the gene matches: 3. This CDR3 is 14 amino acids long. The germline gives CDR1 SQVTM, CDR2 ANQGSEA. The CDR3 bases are TGCAGCGTTGTCCGACAGGGGGGCACAGATACGCAGTATTTT. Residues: CSVVRQGGTDTQYF.

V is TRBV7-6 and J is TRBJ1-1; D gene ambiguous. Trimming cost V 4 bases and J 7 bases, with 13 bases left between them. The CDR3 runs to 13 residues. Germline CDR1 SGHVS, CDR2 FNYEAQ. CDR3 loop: CASSYGLRNEAFF. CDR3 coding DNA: TGTGCCAGCAGCTACGGACTAAGGAATGAAGCTTTCTTT.

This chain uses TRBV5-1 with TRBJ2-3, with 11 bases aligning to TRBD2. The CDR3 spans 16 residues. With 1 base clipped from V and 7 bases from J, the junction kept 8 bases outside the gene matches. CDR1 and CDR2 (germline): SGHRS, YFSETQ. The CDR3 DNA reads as TGCGCCAGCAGCTTGCGACTAGCGGGATCCTCTAATACGCAGTATTTT. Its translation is CASSLRLAGSSNTQYF.

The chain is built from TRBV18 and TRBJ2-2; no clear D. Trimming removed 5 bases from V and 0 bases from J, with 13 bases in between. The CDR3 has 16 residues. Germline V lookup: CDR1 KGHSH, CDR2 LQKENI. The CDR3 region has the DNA TGTGCCAGCTCATTTAACTCTCAAACGAACACCGGGGAGCTGTTTTTT. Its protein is CASSFNSQTNTGELFF.